Listed below are T cell receptor beta chains from one sample, sequenced in a study of CD8 T cells in ankylosing spondylitis. TCRdb reanalysed the 5' RACE reads using MiXCR and keeps one entry per CDR3 protein. Among about 800,000 distinct CDR3 sequences listed, approximately 12% were seen once. The sample consisted of blood, either unsorted or a sorted T cell fraction (not recorded which). All receptors derive from a male donor with ankylosing spondylitis. Each CDR3 is given with its conserved first and last residue. D genes are given only for firm matches. Not all rows give a size; the values are once, few, many and, for expanded clones, a class.

clone_size,d_call,j_call,v_call,cdr3_aa,cdr3_nt
-,-,TRBJ2-5,TRBV15,CATSARQYQETQYF,TGTGCCACCAGCGCCAGACAGTACCAAGAGACCCAGTACTTC
-,-,TRBJ1-2,TRBV7-2,CASSRQANYGYTF,TGTGCCAGCAGTCGCCAGGCCAACTATGGCTACACCTTC
few,-,TRBJ1-1,TRBV4-3,CASSQDYSNTEAFF,TGCGCCAGCAGCCAAGATTACAGTAACACTGAAGCTTTCTTT
-,-,TRBJ2-1,TRBV20-1,CSANGLAVGSYNEQFF,TGCAGTGCCAACGGTTTGGCAGTGGGCTCCTACAATGAGCAGTTCTTC
few,-,TRBJ2-5,TRBV28,CASSLGLRLETQYF,TGTGCCAGCAGTTTAGGGTTGCGGTTAGAGACCCAGTACTTC
many,-,TRBJ1-2,TRBV20-1,CSAREGADYGYTF,TGCAGTGCTAGAGAGGGGGCTGACTATGGCTACACCTTC
-,-,TRBJ2-7,TRBV6-2/TRBV6-3,CASSSTLRDYEQYF,TGTGCCAGCAGTTCCACACTCCGGGACTACGAGCAGTACTTC
few,TRBD1,TRBJ2-3,TRBV7-2,CASSIQGAPADTQYF,TGTGCCAGCAGCATACAGGGGGCGCCCGCAGATACGCAGTATTTT
many,-,TRBJ2-5,TRBV29-1,CSVRGIQETQYF,TGCAGCGTTAGGGGCATCCAAGAGACCCAGTACTTC
many,-,TRBJ1-4,TRBV20-1,CSARDLGRANEKLFF,TGCAGTGCTAGAGATCTGGGAAGGGCAAATGAAAAACTGTTTTTT
-,-,TRBJ2-3,TRBV12-5,CASGKGSSDTQYF,TGTGCTAGTGGTAAAGGTAGCTCAGATACGCAGTATTTT
many,-,TRBJ1-6,TRBV4-3,CASSPGTTNSPLHF,TGCGCCAGCAGCCCTGGGACAACGAATTCACCCCTCCACTTT
many,-,TRBJ2-2,TRBV7-2,CASSAYTGELFF,TGTGCCAGCAGCGCATACACCGGGGAGCTGTTTTTT
few,-,TRBJ1-1,TRBV10-3,CAIMGRADTEAFF,TGTGCCATCATGGGAAGGGCAGACACTGAAGCTTTCTTT
-,TRBD1,TRBJ2-5,TRBV11-2,CASSSSGQGIGETQYF,TGTGCCAGCAGCTCGTCGGGACAGGGGATTGGGGAGACCCAGTACTTC
once,TRBD2,TRBJ2-5,TRBV5-4,CASSSKRGTKETQYF,TGTGCCAGCAGCTCGAAGCGGGGGACTAAAGAGACCCAGTACTTC
-,-,TRBJ2-1,TRBV5-5,CASSPSLRYNEQFF,TGTGCCAGCAGCCCTAGTCTGCGGTACAATGAGCAGTTCTTC
few,-,TRBJ2-3,TRBV7-9,CASNKADTQYF,TGTGCCAGCAATAAGGCCGATACGCAGTATTTT
-,-,TRBJ2-7,TRBV12-3/TRBV12-4,CASSLDGRGPWKRYF,TGTGCCAGCAGTTTAGACGGGCGGGGGCCGTGGAAGAGGTACTTC
few,-,TRBJ1-2,TRBV27,CASSLKVADYGYTF,TGTGCCAGCAGTTTGAAAGTGGCGGACTATGGCTACACCTTC
-,-,TRBJ2-1,TRBV24-1,CATSGLKAGNEQFF,TGTGCCACTAGTGGTTTGAAAGCCGGGAATGAGCAGTTCTTC
-,TRBD1,TRBJ1-5,TRBV6-1,CASSPGTGSRSNQPQHF,TGTGCCAGCAGCCCCGGGACAGGTTCGAGGAGCAATCAGCCCCAGCATTTT
few,-,TRBJ2-7,TRBV20-1,CSAGDSSYEQYF,TGCAGTGCCGGGGACTCGTCCTACGAGCAGTACTTC
many,-,TRBJ2-7,TRBV20-1,CSARSRVLTSYEQYF,TGCAGTGCTCGTAGCCGGGTCCTAACTTCCTACGAGCAGTACTTC
-,TRBD2,TRBJ2-5,TRBV20-1,CSASPPPAGVGETQYF,TGCAGTGCTAGTCCCCCCCCCGCGGGAGTAGGGGAGACCCAGTACTTC
-,-,TRBJ2-1,TRBV21-1,CASSKESTGTTGNEQFF,TGTGCCAGCAGCAAAGAGTCAACCGGGACAACAGGGAATGAGCAGTTCTTC
-,-,TRBJ2-1,TRBV4-3,CASSQDLVSYEQFF,TGCGCCAGCAGCCAAGATTTAGTAAGCTATGAGCAGTTCTTC
-,-,TRBJ2-7,TRBV5-1,CASSPGRLIYEQYF,TGCGCCAGCAGCCCTGGCAGGTTAATCTACGAGCAGTACTTC
-,TRBD2,TRBJ2-1,TRBV20-1,CSASNAPGLQFF,TGCAGTGCTAGCAATGCCCCGGGACTACAGTTCTTC
few,TRBD1,TRBJ1-6,TRBV20-1,CSARATGGNSPLHF,TGCAGTGCTAGAGCGACAGGGGGAAATTCACCCCTCCACTTT
many,-,TRBJ2-5,TRBV29-1,CSAPRNQETQYF,TGCAGCGCGCCACGCAACCAAGAGACCCAGTACTTC
many,TRBD1,TRBJ2-7,TRBV5-1,CASSWGQVSYEQYF,TGCGCCAGCAGCTGGGGACAGGTCTCCTACGAGCAGTACTTC
many,-,TRBJ1-1,TRBV15,CATSREASRAFF,TGTGCCACCAGCAGAGAAGCGAGCCGAGCTTTCTTT
-,TRBD1,TRBJ2-7,TRBV12-3/TRBV12-4,CASSPRTGGWSYEQYF,TGTGCCAGCAGTCCACGGACAGGGGGCTGGTCCTACGAGCAGTACTTC
-,-,TRBJ1-5,TRBV20-1,CSATSQGRNQPQHF,TGCAGTGCTACCTCCCAGGGTCGCAATCAGCCCCAGCATTTT
many,TRBD1,TRBJ1-2,TRBV20-1,CSATGQGYGYTF,TGCAGTGCGACAGGGCAGGGCTATGGCTACACCTTC
few,-,TRBJ2-6,TRBV7-8,CASSLVGPSLLGANVLTF,TGTGCCAGCAGCTTAGTGGGTCCTAGCTTGCTAGGGGCCAACGTCCTGACTTTC
-,-,TRBJ1-2,TRBV29-1,CSVGEQGNSYTF,TGCAGCGTTGGGGAGCAGGGGAACTCCTACACCTTC
-,TRBD1,TRBJ2-7,TRBV25-1,CASGHRGEQYF,TGTGCCAGCGGACACAGGGGCGAGCAGTACTTC
-,-,TRBJ2-5,TRBV5-1,CASSSLGTYQETQYF,TGCGCCAGCAGCTCTCTCGGGACCTACCAAGAGACCCAGTACTTC
many,TRBD1,TRBJ1-1,TRBV5-1,CASSSQPGQGTTNTEAFF,TGCGCCAGCAGCTCACAGCCGGGACAGGGCACAACGAACACTGAAGCTTTCTTT
-,-,TRBJ1-1,TRBV5-1,CASSLQGGVNTEAFF,TGCGCCAGCAGCTTGCAGGGTGGGGTGAACACTGAAGCTTTCTTT
-,TRBD1,TRBJ1-1,TRBV25-1,CASSGNRGDTEAFF,TGTGCCAGCAGTGGGAACAGGGGAGACACTGAAGCTTTCTTT
-,TRBD1,TRBJ2-5,TRBV29-1,CSLIGQGQETQYF,TGCAGCCTAATAGGACAGGGACAAGAGACCCAGTACTTC
few,-,TRBJ2-1,TRBV4-1,CASSQGWGESYNEQFF,TGCGCCAGCAGCCAAGGGTGGGGGGAGTCCTACAATGAGCAGTTCTTC
-,-,TRBJ2-7,TRBV7-2,CASSSTGYYEQYF,TGTGCCAGCAGCTCGACGGGTTACTACGAGCAGTACTTC
few,-,TRBJ2-7,TRBV5-1,CASSYEEGVRYEQYF,TGCGCCAGCAGCTACGAAGAGGGAGTTCGCTACGAGCAGTACTTC
few,-,TRBJ1-1,TRBV5-6,CASSRGTLDTEAFF,TGTGCCAGCAGTCGCGGGACTCTCGACACTGAAGCTTTCTTT
-,-,TRBJ2-1,TRBV7-9,CASSRGVGLGSYNEQFF,TGTGCCAGCAGCCGTGGTGTTGGGTTGGGCTCCTACAATGAGCAGTTCTTC
few,TRBD1,TRBJ2-7,TRBV28,CASSLYGQGRGYEQYF,TGTGCCAGCAGTTTATACGGACAGGGAAGGGGGTACGAGCAGTACTTC